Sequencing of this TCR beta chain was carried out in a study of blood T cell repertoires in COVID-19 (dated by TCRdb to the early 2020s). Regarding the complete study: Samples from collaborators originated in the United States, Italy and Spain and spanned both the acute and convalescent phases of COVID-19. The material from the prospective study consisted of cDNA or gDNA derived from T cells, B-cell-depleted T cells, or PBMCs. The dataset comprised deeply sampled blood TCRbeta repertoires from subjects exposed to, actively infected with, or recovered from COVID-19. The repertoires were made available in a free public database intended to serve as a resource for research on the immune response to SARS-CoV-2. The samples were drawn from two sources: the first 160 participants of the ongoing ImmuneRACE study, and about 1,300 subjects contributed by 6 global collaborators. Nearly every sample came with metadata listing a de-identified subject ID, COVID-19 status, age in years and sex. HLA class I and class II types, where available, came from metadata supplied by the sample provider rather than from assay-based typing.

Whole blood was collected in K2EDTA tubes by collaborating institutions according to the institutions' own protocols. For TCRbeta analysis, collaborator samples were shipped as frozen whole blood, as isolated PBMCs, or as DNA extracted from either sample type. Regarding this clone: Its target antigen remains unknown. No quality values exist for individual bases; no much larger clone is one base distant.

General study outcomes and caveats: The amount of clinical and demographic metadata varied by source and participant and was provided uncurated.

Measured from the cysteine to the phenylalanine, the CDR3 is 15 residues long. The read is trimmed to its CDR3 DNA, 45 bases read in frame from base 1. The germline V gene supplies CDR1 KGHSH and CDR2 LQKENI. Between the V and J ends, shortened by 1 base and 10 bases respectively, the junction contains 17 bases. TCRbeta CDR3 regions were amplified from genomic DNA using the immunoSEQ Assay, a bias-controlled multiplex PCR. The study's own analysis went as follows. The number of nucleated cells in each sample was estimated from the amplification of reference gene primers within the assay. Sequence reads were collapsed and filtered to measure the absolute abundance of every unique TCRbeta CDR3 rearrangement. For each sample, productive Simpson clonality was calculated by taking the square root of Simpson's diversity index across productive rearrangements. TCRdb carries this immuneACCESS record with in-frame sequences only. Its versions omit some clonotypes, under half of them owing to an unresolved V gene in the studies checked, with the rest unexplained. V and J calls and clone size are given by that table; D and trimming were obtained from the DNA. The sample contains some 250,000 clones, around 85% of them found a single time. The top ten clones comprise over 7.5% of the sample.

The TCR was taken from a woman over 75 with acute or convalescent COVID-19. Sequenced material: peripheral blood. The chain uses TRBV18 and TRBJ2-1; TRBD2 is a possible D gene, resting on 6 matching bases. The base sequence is TGTGCCAGCTCACCACATGGCGCGGGGAAGGGCGAGCAGTTCTTC. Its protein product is CASSPHGAGKGEQFF.